Below, 25 T cell receptor beta chains from the same sample are listed, as sequenced in a study of blood T cell repertoires in COVID-19. Measured with immunoSEQ multiplex PCR; TCRdb has only the in-frame clones, and not every one. The sample contains over 120,000 clones, over 65% of which appear only once. The sequencing sample was made of peripheral blood. The receptors shown here come from a human donor in a cohort sampled during active COVID-19.

This clone has a single count. The V gene is TRBV19, the J gene TRBJ1-6; the match to TRBD1 covers 8 bases. The CDR3 covers 14 residues. J lost 9 bases, V lost 7 bases, and 8 bases had no gene match. Germline CDR1 LNHDA, CDR2 SQIVND (reference sequence). In DNA, the CDR3 is TGTGCCAGTACCCTGGGGCAGGGGGCTTCACCCCTCCACTTT. Encoded protein: CASTLGQGASPLHF.

This chain uses TRBV3-1 (or the pseudogene TRBV3-2) with TRBJ2-3, with 13 bases aligning to TRBD2. From germline, CDR1 is LGHDT and CDR2 YNNKEL (reference sequence). The CDR3 is 14 amino acids. With 6 bases clipped from V and 6 bases from J, the junction kept 3 bases outside the gene matches. The CDR3 coding sequence is TGTGCCAGCAGACTAGCGGGGGGGCCCGATACGCAGTATTTT. It is translated as CASRLAGGPDTQYF.

The rearrangement uses TRBV3-1 (or the pseudogene TRBV3-2) and TRBJ2-3; possible D gene TRBD1, 6 bases. The CDR3 extends over 15 amino acids. CDR1 is LGHDT and CDR2 is YNNKEL in the germline V gene (reference sequence). V was cut by 3 bases and J by 4 bases, with 14 bases left in between. CDR3 bases: TGTGCCAGCAGCCAGGGTGGGGGCCACTCAGATACGCAGTATTTT. Translation: CASSQGGGHSDTQYF.

This rearrangement joins TRBV10-2 to TRBJ2-1, with TRBD2 matching over 8 bases. V shed 7 bases, J shed 3 bases, and the junction held 5 bases outside the gene matches. The germline V gene has CDR1 WSHSY and CDR2 SAAADI. The CDR3 length is 14 residues. Written as DNA, the CDR3 is TGCGCCAGCACGGGTAGCGGGGACTACAATGAGCAGTTCTTC. This codes for CASTGSGDYNEQFF.

This chain links TRBV6-5 with TRBJ1-6, with D possibly being TRBD1 (5 bases). This CDR3 is 12 amino acids long. V lost 6 bases, J lost 8 bases, and 8 bases lay in between. Looked up from germline, CDR1 is MNHEY and CDR2 is SVGAGI. CDR3 DNA sequence: TGTGCCAGCAGACGCAGGGATTCACCCCTCCACTTT. Translation gives CASRRRDSPLHF.

This chain uses TRBV7-9 with TRBJ1-1, with 9 bases aligning to TRBD1. CDR3 length equals 16 residues. The V segment lost 6 bases and the J segment 0 bases; nucleotides outside the gene matches: 8. Germline lookup yields CDR1 SEHNR and CDR2 FQNEAQ (reference sequence). In DNA form, the CDR3 reads TGTGCCAGCAGTTATTACAGGGGGCGCTTGAACACTGAAGCTTTCTTT. The encoded protein is CASSYYRGRLNTEAFF.

This clone was observed once. This chain joins TRBV7-8 and TRBJ1-5, with a weak D call TRBD1 (5 bases). With 2 bases removed from V and 0 bases from J, the gap between germline ends came to 17 bases. Germline CDR1 SGHVS, CDR2 FQNEAQ. This CDR3 has 18 residues. CDR3 sequence (DNA): TGTGCCAGCAGCTTACTGCTCTCGGGGGGAATTAGCAATCAGCCCCAGCATTTT. Its protein product is CASSLLLSGGISNQPQHF.

Regarding this clone: An end of the junction differs from the germline gene, which may be a read error. The chain carries TRBV28 and TRBJ1-6, with 8 positions matching TRBD1. CDR3 size: 14 residues. Per the germline V gene, CDR1 is MDHEN and CDR2 is SYDVKM. CDR3 coding DNA: TGTGCCAGCACTTTAGGGACAGGATATTCACCCCTCCACTTT. This encodes CASTLGTGYSPLHF. Complete variable domain (other parts from reference TRBV28 and TRBJ1-6): DVKVTQSSRYLVKRTGEKVFLECVQDMDHENMFWYRQDPGLGLRLIYFSYDVKMKEKGDIPEGYSVSREKKERFSLILESASTNQTSMYLCASTLGTGYSPLHFGNGTRLTVT.

The gene calls are TRBV4-1 and TRBJ1-2, with D hard to call. CDR3 length equals 15 residues. CDR1 is MGHRA, CDR2 YSYEKL, per germline. The V and J ends lost 1 base and 5 bases respectively, with 14 bases between them. The CDR3 loop is CASSQVPGIAYGYTF. DNA of the CDR3: TGCGCCAGCAGCCAAGTTCCGGGGATCGCGTATGGCTACACCTTC.

The chain recombines TRBV9 with TRBJ2-5, with D perhaps matching TRBD1 (5 bases). This CDR3 is 14 amino acids long. The germline V gene encodes CDR1 SGDLS and CDR2 YYNGEE. The ends were cut back, 0 bases at V and 6 bases at J, with 12 bases in the middle. The CDR3 DNA sequence: TGTGCCAGCAGCGTAGTAAGGGGCAGACAGACCCAGTACTTC. Translation gives CASSVVRGRQTQYF. Combining the CDR3 with reference TRBV9 and TRBJ2-5 gives the whole variable domain DSGVTQTPKHLITATGQRVTLRCSPRSGDLSVYWYQQSLDQGLQFLIQYYNGEERAKGNILERFSAQQFPDLHSELNLSSLELGDSALYFCASSVVRGRQTQYFGPGTRLLVL.

V and J are TRBV19 and TRBJ1-3; 7 positions agree with TRBD1. The CDR3 loop spans 15 amino acids. V was pared by 3 bases and J by 2 bases, with 4 bases of the junction left unmatched. Germline V lookup: CDR1 LNHDA, CDR2 SQIVND (reference sequence). The CDR3 nucleotides are TGTGCCAGTAGTATCTCGAGGGGGCCTGGAAACACCATATATTTT. Its translation is CASSISRGPGNTIYF.

This clone has at least ten counts. CDR3 DNA sequence: TGTGCCAGCAGCCATATTCCTCGGGACAGGGGATACAATCAGCCCCAGCATTTT. This sequence encodes CASSHIPRDRGYNQPQHF. The V and J genes are TRBV3-1 (or the pseudogene TRBV3-2) and TRBJ1-5, with TRBD1 matching 10 bases. The CDR3 is 18 amino acids. Germline V lookup: CDR1 LGHDT, CDR2 YNNKEL (reference sequence). V trimming: 3 bases; J trimming: 3 bases; junction bases outside the gene matches: 11.

The chain has TRBV6-2 or TRBV6-3 and TRBJ1-4; 7 nucleotides align to TRBD1. Germline V gene sequence: CDR1 MNHEY, CDR2 SVGEGT. The CDR3 has 14 residues. The junction had 4 bases not matched to a gene; V was cut back by 4 bases and J by 5 bases. Here the CDR3 reads CASSWDSVNEKLFF. The CDR3 DNA reads as TGTGCCAGCAGTTGGGACAGTGTGAATGAAAAACTGTTTTTT.

This chain joins TRBV9 and TRBJ2-5, with 9 bases that match TRBD2. Germline V lookup: CDR1 SGDLS, CDR2 YYNGEE. V was pared by 0 bases and J by 5 bases, with 11 bases of the junction left unmatched. There are 17 residues in the CDR3. The CDR3 DNA follows: TGTGCCAGCAGCGTAGGCGTAGGCGGGGGGGCCAGTGAGACCCAGTACTTC. Residues: CASSVGVGGGASETQYF.

This chain joins TRBV29-1 and TRBJ2-1; a weak D match, TRBD2 (5 bases). V was shortened by 6 bases and J by 5 bases, with 11 bases between the two germline ends. The CDR3 extends over 12 amino acids. The germline V gene has CDR1 SQVTM and CDR2 ANQGSEA. The CDR3: CSVAGVDNEQFF. The CDR3 DNA sequence: TGCAGCGTCGCCGGGGTAGACAATGAGCAGTTCTTC.

V and J are TRBV28 and TRBJ1-2; 9 nucleotides agree with TRBD1. The CDR3 has 14 residues. Trimming cost V 6 bases and J 8 bases; bases outside gene matches: 10. Looked up from germline, CDR1 is MDHEN and CDR2 is SYDVKM. CDR3 nucleotide sequence: TGTGCCAGCAGCCAAGAGACAGGGGGAAGCGGCTACACCTTC. Protein: CASSQETGGSGYTF.

This rearrangement joins TRBV19 to TRBJ1-1; possibly TRBD1 for D (5 bases). Trimming removed 7 bases at V and 0 bases at J, with 15 bases between. CDR1 and CDR2 (germline): LNHDA, SQIVND (reference sequence). The CDR3 runs to 15 residues. Here the CDR3 DNA reads TGTGCCAGTACTCTGGGGCGTACCATGAACACTGAAGCTTTCTTT. It specifies CASTLGRTMNTEAFF.

The V and J genes are TRBV28 and TRBJ2-1; 13 bases are shared with TRBD2. V was clipped by 6 bases and J by 2 bases; unmatched bases: 7. CDR3 length: 17 residues. Germline assignment: CDR1 MDHEN and CDR2 SYDVKM. The CDR3 region is CASSLTSGGAAYNEQFF. CDR3 coding DNA: TGTGCCAGCAGCCTAACTAGCGGGGGGGCCGCCTACAATGAGCAGTTCTTC.

This rearrangement joins TRBV12-3 or TRBV12-4 to TRBJ2-7, with a weak D call TRBD2 (5 bases). Trimming stripped 3 bases from V and 9 bases from J, with 9 bases between. This CDR3 has 11 amino acids. The DNA of the CDR3 is TGTGCCAGCAGTTTCGGAGAGGGGCAGTACTTC. Residues: CASSFGEGQYF.

The chain joins TRBV29-1 to TRBJ1-1, with a tentative D call TRBD1 (5 bases). This CDR3 is built from 13 residues. Germline V lookup: CDR1 SQVTM, CDR2 ANQGSEA. V lost 7 bases, J lost 0 bases, and 12 bases lay in between. In DNA form, the CDR3 reads TGCAGCGGCTCTGCGACAGTGAACACTGAAGCTTTCTTT. Protein sequence: CSGSATVNTEAFF.

The chain has TRBV24-1 and TRBJ1-1, with D possibly TRBD1 on 6 matching bases. The ends were cut back, 4 bases at V and 10 bases at J, with 15 bases in the middle. This CDR3 has 13 amino acids. Germline lookup yields CDR1 KGHDR and CDR2 SFDVKD. The CDR3 coding sequence is TGTGCCACCAGTGAGACAACAGGGTTGAGAGCTTTCTTT. It yields the protein CATSETTGLRAFF.

This rearrangement joins TRBV4-1 to TRBJ1-4, with no clear D. The CDR3 is 14 residues long. Trimming took 3 bases from V and 3 from J, leaving 8 bases between them. CDR1 and CDR2 from the germline V gene are MGHRA and YSYEKL. Here the CDR3 DNA reads TGCGCCAGCAGCCAGGGTACAGCTAATGAAAAACTGTTTTTT. It encodes CASSQGTANEKLFF.

J is TRBJ1-3 and V is TRBV4-1; TRBD1 matches at 9 bases. The CDR3 has 15 amino acids. CDR1 is MGHRA, CDR2 YSYEKL, per germline. Germline trimming cut 4 bases from V and 2 bases from J; bases unmatched to any gene: 3. The CDR3 reads CASSRDRGAGNTIYF. CDR3 nucleotide sequence: TGCGCCAGCAGCCGCGACAGGGGGGCTGGAAACACCATATATTTT.

The J gene is TRBJ1-5, the V gene TRBV6-1, with unresolved D. Deletions cut 3 bases from V and 2 bases from J, with 11 bases between. The germline CDR1 and CDR2 sequences are MNHNS and SASEGT. This CDR3 is built from 15 residues. CDR3 bases: TGTGCCAGCAGTGATCCCCAGAGGGGCAATCAGCCCCAGCATTTT. It yields the protein CASSDPQRGNQPQHF.

This clone was seen more than once but under ten times. This chain uses TRBV11-2 with TRBJ2-1, with 7 bases fitting TRBD2. Germline CDR1 and CDR2: SGHAT and FQNNGV. V dropped 2 bases and J dropped 7; count of bases not matched to a gene: 8. The CDR3 contains 15 residues. The CDR3 nucleotides are TGTGCCAGCAGCTTATCACGGGAGGCCTGGAATGAGCAGTTCTTC. Its translation is CASSLSREAWNEQFF.